This is a list of T cell receptor beta chains from one sample in a study of CD8+ T cells in alopecia areata. Assay used: immunoSEQ multiplex PCR; TCRdb lists only in-frame clones, some missing. Here the sample spans 200,000 or so clones, around two fifths being singletons. Sequencing was performed on CD4+ T cells sorted from blood, taken between weeks 36 and 40, from a patient treated with tofacitinib. The origin of the receptors is a human donor with alopecia areata. CDR3s include the opening cysteine and the closing phenylalanine or tryptophan. D genes are given only for firm matches. The size field is filled for only some rows; it gives once, few, many or a size class.

- | TRBJ2-1 | - | TRBV28 | CASSLTAPPQQFF | TGTGCCAGCAGCCTTACGGCTCCCCCACAGCAGTTCTTC
few | TRBJ2-2 | TRBD1 | TRBV2 | CASSAGTGNTGELFF | TGTGCCAGCAGCGCCGGGACAGGGAACACCGGGGAGCTGTTTTTT
few | TRBJ1-2 | - | TRBV27 | CASALEMDYGYTF | TGTGCCAGCGCCTTGGAGATGGACTATGGCTACACCTTC
- | TRBJ2-5 | TRBD2 | TRBV5-1 | CASSLGLAGGSQETQYF | TGCGCCAGCAGCTTGGGACTAGCGGGAGGATCCCAAGAGACCCAGTACTTC
once | TRBJ2-7 | - | TRBV6-1 | CASSAGWEQYF | TGTGCCAGCAGTGCCGGGTGGGAGCAGTACTTC
- | TRBJ2-7 | TRBD1 | TRBV6-1 | CASSGTTGGHEQYF | TGTGCCAGCAGTGGGACGACAGGGGGCCACGAGCAGTACTTC
few | TRBJ2-3 | - | TRBV6-5 | CASSKSGDTQYF | TGTGCCAGCAGTAAATCGGGAGATACGCAGTATTTT
few | TRBJ2-7 | TRBD1 | TRBV29-1 | CSVRQGSSYEQYF | TGCAGCGTTAGACAGGGGAGCTCCTACGAGCAGTACTTC
few | TRBJ2-3 | TRBD2 | TRBV10-3 | CATTSGIGVDTQYF | TGTGCCACCACTAGCGGGATTGGTGTAGATACGCAGTATTTT
- | TRBJ2-3 | - | TRBV30 | CAWSALRERTQYF | TGTGCCTGGAGTGCCTTGAGGGAGCGGACGCAGTATTTT
- | TRBJ2-1 | TRBD2 | TRBV7-9 | CASTTSGSSNEQFF | TGTGCCAGCACGACTAGCGGGAGCTCCAATGAGCAGTTCTTC
- | TRBJ2-5 | TRBD2 | TRBV30 | CAWSRRGTSGETQYF | TGTGCCTGGAGTAGGAGGGGGACTAGCGGGGAGACCCAGTACTTC
- | TRBJ2-7 | - | TRBV18 | CASSPRELGYEQYF | TGTGCCAGCTCACCACGTGAACTTGGCTACGAGCAGTACTTC
many | TRBJ2-4 | - | TRBV7-9 | CASSLGQLRDF | TGTGCCAGCAGCTTAGGACAGCTTCGGGACTTC
- | TRBJ1-2 | - | TRBV25-1 | CASSESREGFGYTF | TGTGCCAGCAGTGAATCCCGTGAAGGGTTCGGCTACACCTTC
- | TRBJ2-3 | TRBD2 | TRBV6-1 | CASSDFLAGRTDTQYF | TGTGCCAGCAGTGACTTTCTAGCGGGCCGCACAGATACGCAGTATTTT
few | TRBJ1-3 | - | TRBV10-3 | CATENRNTIYF | TGTGCCACAGAAAACCGAAACACCATATATTTT